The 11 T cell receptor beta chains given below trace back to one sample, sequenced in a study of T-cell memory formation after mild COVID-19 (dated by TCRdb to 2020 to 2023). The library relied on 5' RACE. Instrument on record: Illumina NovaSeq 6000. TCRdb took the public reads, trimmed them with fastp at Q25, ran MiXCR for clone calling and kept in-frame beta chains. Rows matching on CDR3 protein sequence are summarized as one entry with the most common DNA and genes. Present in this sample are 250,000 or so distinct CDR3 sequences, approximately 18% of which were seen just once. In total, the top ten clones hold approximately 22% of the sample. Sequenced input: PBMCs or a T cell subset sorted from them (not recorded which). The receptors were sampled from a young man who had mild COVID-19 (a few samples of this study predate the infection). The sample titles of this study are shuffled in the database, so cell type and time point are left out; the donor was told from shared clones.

This chain's CDR3 is CASSQRTGEGYTF. The CDR3, as DNA: TGTGCCAGCAGCCAAAGGACAGGGGAGGGCTACACCTTC. This chain links TRBV7-2 with TRBJ1-2, with TRBD1 matching 9 bases. Germline CDR1 SGHTA, CDR2 FQGNSA. The CDR3 loop spans 13 amino acids. The V gene end was trimmed by 5 bases and the J gene end by 8 bases; junction bases not matched to a gene: 6.

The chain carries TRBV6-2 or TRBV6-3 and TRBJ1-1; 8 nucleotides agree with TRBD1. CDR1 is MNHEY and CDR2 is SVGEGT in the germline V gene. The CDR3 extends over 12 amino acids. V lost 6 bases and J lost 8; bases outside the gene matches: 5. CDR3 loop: CASSPRDREAFF. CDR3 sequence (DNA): TGTGCCAGCAGCCCCCGGGACAGGGAAGCTTTCTTT.

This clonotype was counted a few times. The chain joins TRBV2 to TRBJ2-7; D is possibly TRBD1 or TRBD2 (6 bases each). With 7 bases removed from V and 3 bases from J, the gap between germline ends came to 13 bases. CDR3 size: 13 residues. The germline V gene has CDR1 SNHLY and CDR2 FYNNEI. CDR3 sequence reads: CASTRDTNYEQYF. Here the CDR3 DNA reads TGTGCCAGCACGCGGGACACCAACTACGAGCAGTACTTC.

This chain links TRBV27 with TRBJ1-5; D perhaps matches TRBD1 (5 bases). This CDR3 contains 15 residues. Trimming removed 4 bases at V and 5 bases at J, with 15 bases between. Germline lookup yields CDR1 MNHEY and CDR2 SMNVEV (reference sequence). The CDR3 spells CASSSGAPADQPQHF. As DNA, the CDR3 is TGTGCCAGCAGTTCCGGGGCACCCGCAGATCAGCCCCAGCATTTT.

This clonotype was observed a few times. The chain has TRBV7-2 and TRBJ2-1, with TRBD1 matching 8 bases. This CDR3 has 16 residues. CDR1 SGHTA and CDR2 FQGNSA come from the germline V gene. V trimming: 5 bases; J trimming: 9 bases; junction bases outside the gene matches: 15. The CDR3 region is CASSPFRQGRQGEQFF. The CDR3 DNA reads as TGTGCCAGCAGCCCCTTTCGACAGGGGAGGCAGGGTGAGCAGTTCTTC.

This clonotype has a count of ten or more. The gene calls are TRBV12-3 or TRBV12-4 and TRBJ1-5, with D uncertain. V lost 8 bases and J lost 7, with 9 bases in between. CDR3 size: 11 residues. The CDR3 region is CASGSGQPQHF. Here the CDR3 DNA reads TGTGCCAGCGGGAGCGGGCAGCCCCAGCATTTT.

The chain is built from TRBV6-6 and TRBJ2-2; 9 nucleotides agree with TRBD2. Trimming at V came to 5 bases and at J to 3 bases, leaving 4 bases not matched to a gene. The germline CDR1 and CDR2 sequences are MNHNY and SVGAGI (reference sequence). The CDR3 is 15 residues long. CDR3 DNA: TGTGCCAGCAGTAGCGGGGGGCCCCACACCGGGGAGCTGTTTTTT. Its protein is CASSSGGPHTGELFF.

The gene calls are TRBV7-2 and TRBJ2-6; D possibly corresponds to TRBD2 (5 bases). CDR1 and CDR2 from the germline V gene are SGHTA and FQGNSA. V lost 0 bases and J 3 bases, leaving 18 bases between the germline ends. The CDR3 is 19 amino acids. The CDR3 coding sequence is TGTGCCAGCAGCTTAGCGGCAGATCTGTGGGAGATTGGGGCCAACGTCCTGACTTTC. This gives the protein CASSLAADLWEIGANVLTF.

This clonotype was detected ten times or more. The CDR3 sequence is CASSYIAGMETQYF. DNA of the CDR3: TGCGCCAGCAGCTACATCGCAGGGATGGAGACCCAGTACTTC. The chain is built from TRBV5-1 and TRBJ2-5, with a weak D call TRBD1 (5 bases). The CDR3 totals 14 residues. CDR1 is SGHRS, CDR2 YFSETQ, per germline. V lost 3 bases, J lost 5 bases, and 14 bases lay in between.

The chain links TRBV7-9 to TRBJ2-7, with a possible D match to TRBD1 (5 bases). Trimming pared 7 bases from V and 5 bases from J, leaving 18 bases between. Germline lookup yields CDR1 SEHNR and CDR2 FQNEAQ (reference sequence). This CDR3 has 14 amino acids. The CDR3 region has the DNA TGTGCCAGCACCCGCGGACAAATGGGCCACGAGCAGTACTTC. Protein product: CASTRGQMGHEQYF.

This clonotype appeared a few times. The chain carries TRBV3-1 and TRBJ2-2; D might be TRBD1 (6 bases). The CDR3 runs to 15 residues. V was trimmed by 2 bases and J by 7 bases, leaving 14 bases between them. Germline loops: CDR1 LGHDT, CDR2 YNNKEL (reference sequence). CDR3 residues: CASSQLWGLSGELFF. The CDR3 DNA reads TGTGCCAGCAGCCAACTCTGGGGGCTTAGCGGGGAGCTGTTTTTT.